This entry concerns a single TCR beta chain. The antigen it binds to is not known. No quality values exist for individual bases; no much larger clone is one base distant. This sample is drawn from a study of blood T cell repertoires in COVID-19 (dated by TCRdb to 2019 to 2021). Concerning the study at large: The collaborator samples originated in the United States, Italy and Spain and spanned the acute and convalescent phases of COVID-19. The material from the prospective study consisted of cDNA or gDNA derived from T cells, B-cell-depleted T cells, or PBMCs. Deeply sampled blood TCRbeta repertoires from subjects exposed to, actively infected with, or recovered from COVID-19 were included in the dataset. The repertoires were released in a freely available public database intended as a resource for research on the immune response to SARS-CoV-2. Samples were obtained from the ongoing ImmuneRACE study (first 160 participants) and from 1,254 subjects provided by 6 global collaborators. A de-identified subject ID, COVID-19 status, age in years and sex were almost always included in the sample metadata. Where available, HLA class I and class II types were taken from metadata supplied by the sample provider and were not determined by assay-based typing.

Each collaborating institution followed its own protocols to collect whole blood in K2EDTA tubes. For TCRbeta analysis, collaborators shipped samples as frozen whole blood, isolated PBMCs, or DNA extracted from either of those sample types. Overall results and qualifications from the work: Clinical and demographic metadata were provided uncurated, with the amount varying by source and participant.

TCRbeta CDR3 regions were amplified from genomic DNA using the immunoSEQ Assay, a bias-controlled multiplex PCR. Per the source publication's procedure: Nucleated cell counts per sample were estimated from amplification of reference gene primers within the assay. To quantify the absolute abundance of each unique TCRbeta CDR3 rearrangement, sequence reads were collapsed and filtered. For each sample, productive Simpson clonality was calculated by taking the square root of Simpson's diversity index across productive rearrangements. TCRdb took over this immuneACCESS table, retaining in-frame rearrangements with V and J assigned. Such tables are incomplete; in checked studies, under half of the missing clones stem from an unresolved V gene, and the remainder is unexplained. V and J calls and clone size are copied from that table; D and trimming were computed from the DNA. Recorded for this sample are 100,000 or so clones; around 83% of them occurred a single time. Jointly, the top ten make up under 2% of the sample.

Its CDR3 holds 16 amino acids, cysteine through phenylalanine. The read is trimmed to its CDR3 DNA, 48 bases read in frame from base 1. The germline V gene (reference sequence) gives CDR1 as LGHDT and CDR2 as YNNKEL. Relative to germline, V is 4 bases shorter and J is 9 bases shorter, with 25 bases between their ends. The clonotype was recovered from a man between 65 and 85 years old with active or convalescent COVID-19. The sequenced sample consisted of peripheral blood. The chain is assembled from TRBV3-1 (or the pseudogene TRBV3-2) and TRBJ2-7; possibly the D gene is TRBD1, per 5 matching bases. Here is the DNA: TGTGCCAGCAGCCCCGACAGTCCCGGTGGGTCCTGGATGCAGTACTTC. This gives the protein CASSPDSPGGSWMQYF.